This T cell receptor (beta chain) stems from a study of T-cell memory formation after mild COVID-19. Study-wide background: Largely, the TCR clusters proved donor specific.

This clonotype was picked up one time. The antigen is not known. Study-wide results and limits: Largely, contracting CD4+ clones fell within CM and EM, and contracting CD8+ clones within EMRA.

5'RACE primed from the constant segment yielded TCR alpha and TCR beta cDNA libraries bearing sample barcodes and UMIs. MiXCR, applied by TCRdb to the 5' RACE reads, yields one record per CDR3 protein. Of fewer than 450,000 distinct CDR3 sequences in the sample, roughly 24% were seen once. Sample: PBMCs or a T cell subset sorted from them (not recorded which). The clonotype originates from an adult woman who had mild COVID-19 (a few samples of this study predate the infection). Cell type and time point are not known.

DNA for the CDR3: TGCAGCGTTTGCCCGGACTGGTCCTACAATGAGCAGTTCTTC. Protein: CSVCPDWSYNEQFF. The chain couples TRBV29-1 to TRBJ2-1, with D perhaps TRBD2 (5 bases). Trimming removed 5 bases at V and 1 base at J, with 12 bases between. In germline, CDR1 is SQVTM, CDR2 ANQGSEA. There are 14 residues in the CDR3.